This T cell receptor (beta chain) was captured by sequencing in a study of cytomegalovirus exposure and HLA in healthy donors. Whole-study results and caveats: As was reported, the HLA-A and HLA-B alleles of most subjects were accurately predicted from TCR beta sequences.

A word on this clone: Antigen specificity is unknown. Other DNA sequences in the same sample also yield this CDR3.

The PCR used 60 Vbeta and 13 Jbeta primers. Profiled with immunoSEQ multiplex PCR; TCRdb holds only in-frame clones, not every one. The sample includes 100,000 to 150,000 clones, roughly 80% of them seen just once. In germline, CDR1 is GTSNPN, CDR2 SVGIG (reference sequence). The trim removed 0 bases at V and 3 bases at J, leaving 1 base unmatched. CDR3 size: 13 residues. Input material: PBMCs. The chain combines TRBV30 with TRBJ2-7; TRBD1 matches at 8 bases. The sequence was obtained from a man in his forties in good health and CMV-seronegative. The CDR3 loop is CAWSVTGGYEQYF. DNA for the CDR3: TGTGCCTGGAGTGTAACAGGGGGCTACGAGCAGTACTTC.